The present T cell receptor (beta chain) was sequenced within a study of cytomegalovirus exposure and HLA in healthy donors. Overall study: As released early, the data held about 85 million unique TCRs from HLA-typed donors.

As for this clone: Its antigen is still unknown.

The study ran its PCR with 60 Vbeta and 13 Jbeta primers. Assay: immunoSEQ multiplex PCR; the TCRdb copy retains only in-frame clones and omits some. The sample records around 130,000 clones, 70% to 75% being singletons. Trimming took off 5 bases at V and 7 bases at J, with 11 bases between the two ends. Germline V gives CDR1 SGHTA, CDR2 FQGTGA. The CDR3 runs 13 residues. Overall study findings and caveats: Researchers reported in a later analysis that common viral pathogens appeared linked to several top clusters. Later analysis identified a missense DCLRE1C variant that was linked to TCR beta V- and J-gene trimming. Being productive about 87% or about 30% of the time was typical of most TCR beta V segments in an earlier analysis.

The receptor was isolated from a woman aged 30 to 39 in good health and CMV-seronegative. The gene calls are TRBV7-3 and TRBJ2-2; D not resolved. Input material: PBMCs. This CDR3 reads CASSLPSGGELFF. CDR3 nucleotide sequence: TGTGCCAGCAGCCTCCCGTCGGGCGGGGAGCTGTTTTTT.